These 4 T cell receptor beta chains were sequenced from one sample in a study of shared clonotypes between healthy human individuals. Naivety among CD8 cells was defined by CD45RO negativity and positive CCR7 selection, thereby excluding terminally differentiated effector memory CD45RA+ cells. Data came from immunoSEQ multiplex PCR; TCRdb stores just in-frame clones and leaves some out. This table has some 600,000 clones, approximately 96% appearing once. Sequences were obtained from naive CD8+ T cells sorted from blood. These receptors came from a woman between 25 and 40 years old in good health.

The V gene is TRBV28, the J gene TRBJ1-1; D gene uncertain. This CDR3 region has 12 residues. The ends were cut back, 5 bases at V and 3 bases at J, with 7 bases in the middle. Germline V gene sequence: CDR1 MDHEN, CDR2 SYDVKM. CDR3 region: CASSPRDTEAFF. The CDR3, as DNA: TGTGCCAGCAGTCCCCGGGACACTGAAGCTTTCTTT.

This clone came up once. DNA of the CDR3: TGTGCCAGCAGCTCAGGGGGGGATGAGCAGTTCTTC. This gives the protein CASSSGGDEQFF. The genes are TRBV7-9 and TRBJ2-1, with D tentatively TRBD1 or TRBD2 (7 bases each). CDR1 and CDR2 from the germline V gene are SEHNR and FQNEAQ (reference sequence). V dropped 4 bases and J dropped 8 bases, with 9 bases sitting between them. CDR3 length equals 12 residues.

The CDR3 region has the DNA TGTGCCAGCAGTAAACGACAGGGGAACCACAATGAGCAGTTCTTC. This translates into CASSKRQGNHNEQFF. The chain joins TRBV27 to TRBJ2-1; 8 bases line up with TRBD1. The CDR3 sequence is 15 residues long. V trimming: 5 bases; J trimming: 5 bases; junction bases outside the gene matches: 8. Looked up from germline, CDR1 is MNHEY and CDR2 is SMNVEV (reference sequence).

The gene calls are TRBV28 and TRBJ1-1, with 7 nucleotides matching TRBD1. V was clipped by 6 bases and J by 7 bases; unmatched bases: 17. Germline V lookup: CDR1 MDHEN, CDR2 SYDVKM. The CDR3 is 16 amino acids. The DNA for the CDR3 is TGTGCCAGCAGGCCTCGGACAGGCGGGAGGGGGGGTGAAGCTTTCTTT. It translates to CASRPRTGGRGGEAFF.